The 22 T cell receptor beta chains below come from one sample, sequenced in a study of T cells in Graves' hyperthyroidism and ophthalmopathy. TCR beta CDR3 region amplification was performed from RNA transcripts. Primed by the HTBI set, a first-round RT-PCR was run on the TCR CDR3. TCRdb recomputed calls from the multiplex PCR reads with MiXCR, one row per CDR3 protein. The sample includes approximately 220,000 distinct CDR3 sequences, about 17% of them seen just once. Sequences were obtained from blood. The receptors originated from a man aged 40-55 years with Graves' hyperthyroidism.

Many counts were recorded for this clonotype. V is TRBV12-3 or TRBV12-4 and J is TRBJ2-4, with D possibly matching TRBD1 (6 bases). The germline V and J ends were trimmed by 1 base and 6 bases, with 7 bases remaining between them. The CDR3 covers 13 residues. This chain's CDR3 is CASSLDRVNIQYF. In DNA form, the CDR3 reads TGTGCCAGCAGTTTAGACAGGGTAAACATTCAGTACTTC.

The chain combines TRBV6-1 with TRBJ2-5; TRBD2 matches at 12 bases. Per the germline V gene, CDR1 is MNHNS and CDR2 is SASEGT. Losses at the gene ends were 1 base for V and 3 bases for J; bases not matched to a gene: 12. This CDR3 spans 19 amino acids. The CDR3 protein is CASSEGAGLAGGDKETQYF. The CDR3, as DNA: TGTGCCAGCAGTGAAGGCGCGGGTCTAGCGGGGGGGGACAAAGAGACCCAGTACTTC.

In this sample, this clonotype turned up many times. This sequence joins TRBV5-1 and TRBJ2-7, with D maybe TRBD1 (6 bases). The V gene's germline CDR1 is SGHRS and CDR2 YFSETQ. The CDR3 is 15 residues long. V shed 4 bases and J shed 1 base, with 15 bases lying between them. In DNA, the CDR3 is TGCGCCAGCAGCCCGGGGACACCTACATCCTACGAGCAGTACTTC. Translation gives CASSPGTPTSYEQYF.

This clonotype occurred many times. This chain connects TRBV6-5 to TRBJ1-5; D unclear. The germline CDR1 and CDR2 sequences are MNHEY and SVGAGI. This CDR3 contains 15 residues. V lost 0 bases and J lost 6, with 12 bases in between. CDR3 DNA sequence: TGTGCCAGCAGTTACTCAAAAGGGTTTGGTCAGCCCCAGCATTTT. Its translation: CASSYSKGFGQPQHF.

This clonotype was seen repeatedly, ten times or more. The CDR3 region is CASSSGTGGSSTEAFF. In DNA, the CDR3 is TGCGCCAGCAGCTCAGGGACAGGGGGGTCGAGCACTGAAGCTTTCTTT. This chain joins TRBV5-1 and TRBJ1-1, with 11 bases fitting TRBD1. The germline V gene encodes CDR1 SGHRS and CDR2 YFSETQ. The CDR3 is 16 amino acids. Trimming removed 3 bases from V and 4 bases from J; junction bases left unmatched: 8.

Only one count was recorded for this clonotype. The CDR3 here is CSASLAGTGEQFF. The DNA for the CDR3 is TGCAGTGCTAGCCTAGCGGGTACAGGGGAGCAGTTCTTC. This chain connects TRBV20-1 to TRBJ2-1; 8 bases map to TRBD2. In germline, CDR1 is DFQATT, CDR2 SNEGSKA (reference sequence). The CDR3 consists of 13 residues. V dropped 3 bases and J dropped 10; count of bases not matched to a gene: 8.

This clonotype has a count of ten or more. The chain couples TRBV2 to TRBJ2-5; a weak D match, TRBD2 (5 bases). This CDR3 region has 13 residues. The germline gives CDR1 SNHLY, CDR2 FYNNEI. Trimming left V 9 bases short and J 5 bases short, with 16 bases between. As DNA, the CDR3 is TGTGCCAGTGCCGCGCTAGCTGGGGAGACCCAGTACTTC. It codes for CASAALAGETQYF.

CDR3 nucleotides: TGTGCCAGCAGTTCCTCCACAACAGAAAAAGACGAGCAGTACTTC. Encoded protein: CASSSSTTEKDEQYF. This chain links TRBV12-3 or TRBV12-4 with TRBJ2-7, with D uncertain. The CDR3 is 15 amino acids. Trimming stripped 4 bases from V and 5 bases from J, with 18 bases between.

This clonotype was counted many times. V gene TRBV28 combines with J gene TRBJ2-7; D unclear. The CDR3 runs 15 residues. The V end lost 1 base, the J end lost 0 bases, and 10 bases lay between the germline ends. Germline CDR1 MDHEN, CDR2 SYDVKM. CDR3 sequence (DNA): TGTGCCAGCAGTTTATTCTCCCTTATCTCCTACGAGCAGTACTTC. Protein product: CASSLFSLISYEQYF.

This chain links TRBV7-9 with TRBJ2-5; D is uncertain. Germline V gives CDR1 SEHNR, CDR2 FQNEAQ (reference sequence). The ends were cut back, 3 bases at V and 5 bases at J, with 10 bases in the middle. The CDR3 is made up of 13 amino acids. The CDR3 DNA sequence: TGTGCCAGCAGCTTCTTAATTCCCGAGACCCAGTACTTC. Its protein is CASSFLIPETQYF.

Regarding this clonotype: A much larger clone differs by one base, so this may be a read error. The chain is built from TRBV11-2 and TRBJ2-2; TRBD2 agrees at 7 bases. The V gene's germline CDR1 is SGHAT and CDR2 FQNNGV. The CDR3 has 14 residues. The CDR3 protein is CASSLIVSRGGIIF. CDR3 nucleotide sequence: TGTGCCAGCAGCTTAATCGTCTCTCGCGGGGGTATAATTTTT.

The CDR3 region is CASSFAEGQPQHF. The CDR3 nucleotides are TGTGCCAGCAGCTTCGCAGAAGGTCAGCCCCAGCATTTT. The chain recombines TRBV7-2 with TRBJ1-5, with unresolved D. This CDR3 contains 13 residues. Trimming removed 3 bases from V and 6 bases from J, with 9 bases in between. The germline gives CDR1 SGHTA, CDR2 FQGNSA.

At least ten counts were recorded for this clonotype. The V and J genes are TRBV12-3 or TRBV12-4 and TRBJ1-4; 9 bases match TRBD1. Trimming at V came to 4 bases and at J to 4 bases, leaving 4 bases not matched to a gene. CDR3 length: 15 amino acids. The chain's CDR3 is CASSSRTGVNEKLFF. The CDR3 nucleotides are TGTGCCAGCAGTTCCAGGACAGGGGTTAATGAAAAACTGTTTTTT.

This clonotype was recorded at least ten times. The chain uses TRBV28 and TRBJ2-1, with 10 bases aligning to TRBD1. The CDR3 is 18 amino acids. Germline lookup yields CDR1 MDHEN and CDR2 SYDVKM. V shed 9 bases, J shed 0 bases, and the junction held 14 bases outside the gene matches. As DNA, the CDR3 is TGTGCCAGTAATACCGGGACAGGGGACGCCAGCTCCTACAATGAGCAGTTCTTC. Protein product: CASNTGTGDASSYNEQFF.

This clonotype was seen at least ten times. The chain couples TRBV7-8 to TRBJ1-1; 10 bases match TRBD1. The junction had 11 bases not matched to a gene; V was cut back by 5 bases and J by 2 bases. In germline, CDR1 is SGHVS, CDR2 FQNEAQ. The CDR3 extends over 17 amino acids. The CDR3 is CASSKTGGGSFNTEAFF. The CDR3 DNA follows: TGTGCCAGCAGCAAGACAGGGGGCGGTAGTTTTAACACTGAAGCTTTCTTT.

This clonotype was recorded many times. The rearrangement links TRBV28 to TRBJ2-5; 9 bases match TRBD1. The CDR3 sequence is 16 residues long. The V segment lost 2 bases and the J segment 4 bases; nucleotides outside the gene matches: 8. Germline CDR1 is MDHEN and CDR2 is SYDVKM. Here the CDR3 DNA reads TGTGCCAGCAGTTTAGCCGGGACAGGGCCCCGAGAGACCCAGTACTTC. It translates to CASSLAGTGPRETQYF.

This clonotype was seen many times. V gene TRBV3-1 combines with J gene TRBJ2-5; no definite D call. The CDR3 loop spans 12 amino acids. CDR1 is LGHDT, CDR2 YNNKEL, per germline (reference sequence). Between the trimmed V and J ends, which lost 6 bases and 5 bases, there was a span of 10 bases. The CDR3 loop reads CASSQTGETQYF. The CDR3 region has the DNA TGTGCCAGCAGTCAAACCGGGGAGACCCAGTACTTC.

The chain employs TRBV6-1 and TRBJ2-1; a possible D gene is TRBD2 (5 bases). CDR1 and CDR2 from the germline V gene are MNHNS and SASEGT. The CDR3 is 14 residues long. Trimming took off 7 bases at V and 2 bases at J, with 12 bases between the two ends. The CDR3 bases are TGTGCCAGCACTCCGGGAAGGGCCTACAATGAGCAGTTCTTC. It translates to CASTPGRAYNEQFF.

This clonotype appeared many times. The DNA of the CDR3 is TGTGCCAGCAGCTTACGAAACTCCTACGAGCAGTACTTC. Amino acids: CASSLRNSYEQYF. V and J are TRBV13 and TRBJ2-7; the D is unclear. Germline V gene sequence: CDR1 PRHDT, CDR2 FYEKMQ (reference sequence). The CDR3 is 13 residues long. Trimming removed 2 bases at V and 0 bases at J, with 5 bases between.

The sample holds many counts of this clonotype. This sequence joins TRBV12-3 or TRBV12-4 and TRBJ2-6; D uncertain. The V end lost 7 bases, the J end lost 0 bases, and 19 bases lay between the germline ends. The CDR3 covers 18 residues. CDR3 loop: CASNTPGHGNSGANVLTF. CDR3 coding DNA: TGTGCCAGCAATACACCGGGTCACGGCAACTCTGGGGCCAACGTCCTGACTTTC.

This clonotype was seen repeatedly, ten times or more. V gene TRBV7-3 combines with J gene TRBJ1-1; 8 nucleotides match TRBD1. Trimming cost V 5 bases and J 10 bases; bases outside gene matches: 6. Germline lookup yields CDR1 SGHTA and CDR2 FQGTGA. This CDR3 is built from 12 residues. CDR3 nucleotide sequence: TGTGCCAGCAGCGATCCCGGGACAGGAGCTTTCTTT. Amino acids: CASSDPGTGAFF.

Notes on this clonotype: A clone one base away is much larger, so this may be a read error. The chain couples TRBV2 to TRBJ2-1; D gene ambiguous. This CDR3 comprises 11 residues. V was cut by 8 bases and J by 9 bases, with 11 bases left in between. In germline, CDR1 is SNHLY, CDR2 FYNNEI. CDR3 in amino acids: CASGPGPEQFF. The CDR3, as DNA: TGTGCCAGCGGCCCCGGGCCTGAGCAGTTCTTC.